This T cell receptor (beta chain) came from a study of blood T cell repertoires in COVID-19. Using immunoSEQ multiplex PCR, the repertoire was profiled, and TCRdb retains in-frame clones only, with some absent. This table holds 80,000 to 95,000 clones, less than 85% found once. CDR1 SGHNT and CDR2 YENEEA come from the germline V gene. The ends lost 5 bases at V and 8 bases at J; junction bases unmatched: 7. The CDR3 consists of 16 residues. Sequenced: peripheral blood. The rearrangement joins TRBV11-3 to TRBJ2-1; TRBD2 agrees at 15 bases. This clonotype originated in a man aged 80 or over with acute or convalescent COVID-19. The CDR3 nucleotides are TGTGCCAGCAGCCAGGGGACTAGCGGGAGGCTGGATGAGCAGTTCTTC. Protein product: CASSQGTSGRLDEQFF. Using reference TRBV11-3 and TRBJ2-1 for the parts outside the CDR3, the full variable domain is EAGVVQSPRYKIIEKKQPVAFWCNPISGHNTLYWYLQNLGQGPELLIRYENEEAVDDSQLPKDRFSAERLKGVDSTLKIQPAELGDSAVYLCASSQGTSGRLDEQFFGPGTRLTVL.